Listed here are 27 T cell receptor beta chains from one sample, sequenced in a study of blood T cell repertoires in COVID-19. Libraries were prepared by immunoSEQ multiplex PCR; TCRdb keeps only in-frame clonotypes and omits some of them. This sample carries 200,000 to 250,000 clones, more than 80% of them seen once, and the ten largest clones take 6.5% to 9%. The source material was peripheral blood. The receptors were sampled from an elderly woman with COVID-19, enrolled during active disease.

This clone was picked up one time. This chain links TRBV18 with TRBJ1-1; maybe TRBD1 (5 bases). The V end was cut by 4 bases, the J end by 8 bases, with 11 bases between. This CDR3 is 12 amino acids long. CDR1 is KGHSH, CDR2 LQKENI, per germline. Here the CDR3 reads CASSQTAMEAFF. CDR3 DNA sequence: TGTGCCAGCTCACAGACAGCGATGGAAGCTTTCTTT.

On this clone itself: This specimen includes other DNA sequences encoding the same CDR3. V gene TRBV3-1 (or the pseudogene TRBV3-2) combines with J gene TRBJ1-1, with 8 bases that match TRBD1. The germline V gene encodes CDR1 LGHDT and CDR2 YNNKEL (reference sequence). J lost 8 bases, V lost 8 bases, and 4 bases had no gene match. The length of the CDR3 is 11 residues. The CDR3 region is CASSQGGEAFF. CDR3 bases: TGTGCCAGCTCACAGGGGGGAGAAGCTTTCTTT.

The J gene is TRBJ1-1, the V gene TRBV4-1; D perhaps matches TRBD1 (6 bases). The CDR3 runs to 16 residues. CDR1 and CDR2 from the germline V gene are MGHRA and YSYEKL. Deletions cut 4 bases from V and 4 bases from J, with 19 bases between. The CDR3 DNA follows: TGCGCCAGCAGCCCCGGCAGGGGTTTAATGGTCACTGAAGCTTTCTTT. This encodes CASSPGRGLMVTEAFF.

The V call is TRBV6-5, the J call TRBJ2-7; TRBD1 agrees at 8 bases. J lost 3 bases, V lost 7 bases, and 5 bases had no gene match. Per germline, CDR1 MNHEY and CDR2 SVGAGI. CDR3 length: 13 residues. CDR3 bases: TGTGCCAGCACGCGACAGGGGTTCTACGAGCAGTACTTC. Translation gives CASTRQGFYEQYF.

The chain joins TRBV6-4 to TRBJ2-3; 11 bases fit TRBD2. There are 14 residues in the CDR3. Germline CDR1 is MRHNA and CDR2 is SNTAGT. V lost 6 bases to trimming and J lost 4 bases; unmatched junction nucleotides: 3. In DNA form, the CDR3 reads TGTGCCAGCAGAGTTAGCGGGGGGGCAGATACGCAGTATTTT. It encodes CASRVSGGADTQYF.

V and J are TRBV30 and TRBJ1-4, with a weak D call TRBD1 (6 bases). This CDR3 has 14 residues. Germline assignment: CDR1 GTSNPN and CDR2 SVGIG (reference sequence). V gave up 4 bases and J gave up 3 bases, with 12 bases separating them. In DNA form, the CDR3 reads TGTGCCTGGACACGAACAGGGTCTAATGAAAAACTGTTTTTT. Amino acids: CAWTRTGSNEKLFF. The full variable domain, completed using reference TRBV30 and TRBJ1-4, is SQTIHQWPATLVQPVGSPLSLECTVEGTSNPNLYWYRQAAGRGLQLLFYSVGIGQISSEVPQNLSASRPQDRQFILSSKKLLLSDSGFYLCAWTRTGSNEKLFFGSGTQLSVL.

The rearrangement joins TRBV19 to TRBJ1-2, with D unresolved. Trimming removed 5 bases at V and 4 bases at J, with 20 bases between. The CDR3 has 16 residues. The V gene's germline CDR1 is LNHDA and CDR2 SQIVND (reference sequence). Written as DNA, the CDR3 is TGTGCCAGTAGTTCTCTGGACGGTCTAGCCCCCTATGGCTACACCTTC. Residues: CASSSLDGLAPYGYTF. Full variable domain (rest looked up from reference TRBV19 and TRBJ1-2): DGGITQSPKYLFRKEGQNVTLSCEQNLNHDAMYWYRQDPGQGLRLIYYSQIVNDFQKGDIAEGYSVSREKKESFPLTVTSAQKNPTAFYLCASSSLDGLAPYGYTFGSGTRLTVV.

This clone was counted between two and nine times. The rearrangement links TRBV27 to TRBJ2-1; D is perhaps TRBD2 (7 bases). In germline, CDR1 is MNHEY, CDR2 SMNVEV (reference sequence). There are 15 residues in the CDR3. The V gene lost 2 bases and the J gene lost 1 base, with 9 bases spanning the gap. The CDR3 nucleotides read TGTGCCAGCAGTTTAGGGGGGGCTTCCTACAATGAGCAGTTCTTC. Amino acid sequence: CASSLGGASYNEQFF.

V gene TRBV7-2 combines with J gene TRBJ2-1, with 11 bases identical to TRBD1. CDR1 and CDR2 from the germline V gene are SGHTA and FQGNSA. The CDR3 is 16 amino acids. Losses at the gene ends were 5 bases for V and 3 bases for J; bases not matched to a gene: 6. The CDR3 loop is CASSSFGTGGYNEQFF. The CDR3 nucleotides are TGTGCCAGCAGCAGTTTCGGGACAGGGGGCTACAATGAGCAGTTCTTC.

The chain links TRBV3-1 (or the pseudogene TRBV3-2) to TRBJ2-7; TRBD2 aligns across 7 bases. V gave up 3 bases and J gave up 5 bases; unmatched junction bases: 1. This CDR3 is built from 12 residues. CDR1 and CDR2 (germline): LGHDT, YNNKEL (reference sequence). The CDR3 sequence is CASSQGRDEQYF. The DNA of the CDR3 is TGTGCCAGCAGCCAGGGGAGGGACGAGCAGTACTTC.

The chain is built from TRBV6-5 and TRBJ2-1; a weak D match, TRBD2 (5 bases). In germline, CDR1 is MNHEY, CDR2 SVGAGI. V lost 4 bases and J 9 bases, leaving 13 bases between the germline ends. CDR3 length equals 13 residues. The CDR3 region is CASSSSRRAEQFF. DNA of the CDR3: TGTGCCAGCAGTTCGAGCAGGCGGGCTGAGCAGTTCTTC.

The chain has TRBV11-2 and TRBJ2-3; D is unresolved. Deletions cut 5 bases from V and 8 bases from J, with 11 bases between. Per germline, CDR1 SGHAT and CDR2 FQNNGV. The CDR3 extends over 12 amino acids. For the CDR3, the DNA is TGTGCCAGCAGCCCAGATGGTGGTACGCAGTATTTT. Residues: CASSPDGGTQYF.

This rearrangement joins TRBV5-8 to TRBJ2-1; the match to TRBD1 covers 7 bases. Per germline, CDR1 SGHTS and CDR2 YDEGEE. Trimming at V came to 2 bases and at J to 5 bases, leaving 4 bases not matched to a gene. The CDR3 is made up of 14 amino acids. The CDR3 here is CASSLGTANNEQFF. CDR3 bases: TGTGCCAGCAGCTTAGGGACAGCCAACAATGAGCAGTTCTTC. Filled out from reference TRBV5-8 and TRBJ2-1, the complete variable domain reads EAGVTQSPTHLIKTRGQQATLRCSPISGHTSVYWYQQALGLGLQFLLWYDEGEERNRGNFPPRFSGRQFPNYSSELNVNALELEDSALYLCASSLGTANNEQFFGPGTRLTVL.

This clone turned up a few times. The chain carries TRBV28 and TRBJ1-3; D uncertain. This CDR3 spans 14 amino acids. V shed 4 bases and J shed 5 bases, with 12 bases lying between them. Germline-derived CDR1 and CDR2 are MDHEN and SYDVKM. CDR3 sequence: CASSSPGARNTIYF. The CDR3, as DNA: TGTGCCAGCAGTTCCCCCGGAGCTCGAAACACCATATATTTT.

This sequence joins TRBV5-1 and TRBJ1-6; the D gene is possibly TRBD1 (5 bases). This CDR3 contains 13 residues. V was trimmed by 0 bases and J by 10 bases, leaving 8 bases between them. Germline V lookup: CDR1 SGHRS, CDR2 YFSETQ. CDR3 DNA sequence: TGCGCCAGCAGCTTGGAAGGGGTCTCACCCCTCCACTTT. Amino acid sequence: CASSLEGVSPLHF.

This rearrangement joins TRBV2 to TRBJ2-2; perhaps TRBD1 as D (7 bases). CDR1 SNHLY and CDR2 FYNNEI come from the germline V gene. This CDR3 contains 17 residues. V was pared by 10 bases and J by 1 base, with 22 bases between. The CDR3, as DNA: TGTGCCACCGGAGGGGGCGGATTACAAGAGAACACCGGGGAGCTGTTTTTT. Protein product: CATGGGGLQENTGELFF.

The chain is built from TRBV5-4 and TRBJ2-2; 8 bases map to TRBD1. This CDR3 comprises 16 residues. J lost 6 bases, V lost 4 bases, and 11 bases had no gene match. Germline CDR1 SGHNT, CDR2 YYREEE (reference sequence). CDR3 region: CASSQRTGMDSGELFF. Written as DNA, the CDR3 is TGTGCCAGCAGCCAGAGGACAGGGATGGATTCCGGGGAGCTGTTTTTT.

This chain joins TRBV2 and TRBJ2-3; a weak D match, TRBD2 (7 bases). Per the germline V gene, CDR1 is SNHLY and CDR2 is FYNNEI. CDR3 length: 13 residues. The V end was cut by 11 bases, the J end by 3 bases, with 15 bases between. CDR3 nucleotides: TGTGCCCTAAGGGGGGGGGCGACAGATACGCAGTATTTT. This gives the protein CALRGGATDTQYF. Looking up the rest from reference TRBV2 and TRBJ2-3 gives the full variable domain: EPEVTQTPSHQVTQMGQEVILRCVPISNHLYFYWYRQILGQKVEFLVSFYNNEISEKSEIFDDQFSVERPDGSNFTLKIRSTKLEDSAMYFCALRGGATDTQYFGPGTRLTVL.

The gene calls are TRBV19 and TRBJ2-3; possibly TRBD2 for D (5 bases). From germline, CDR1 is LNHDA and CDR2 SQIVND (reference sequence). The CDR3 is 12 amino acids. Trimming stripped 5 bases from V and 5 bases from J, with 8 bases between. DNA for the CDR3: TGTGCCAGTAGTCCCCGGGGAGATACGCAGTATTTT. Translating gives CASSPRGDTQYF.

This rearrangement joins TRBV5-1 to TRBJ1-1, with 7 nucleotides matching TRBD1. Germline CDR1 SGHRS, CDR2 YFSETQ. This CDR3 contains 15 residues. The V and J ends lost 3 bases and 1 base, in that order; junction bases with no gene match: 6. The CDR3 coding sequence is TGCGCCAGCAGCTGGACGGGACAGCGGAACACTGAAGCTTTCTTT. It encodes CASSWTGQRNTEAFF.

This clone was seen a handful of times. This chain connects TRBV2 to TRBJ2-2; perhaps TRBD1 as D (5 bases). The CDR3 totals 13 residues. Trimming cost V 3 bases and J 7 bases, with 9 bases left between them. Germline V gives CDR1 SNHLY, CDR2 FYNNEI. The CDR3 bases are TGTGCCAGCAGTGACAGACAGCGCGGGGAGCTGTTTTTT. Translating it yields CASSDRQRGELFF.

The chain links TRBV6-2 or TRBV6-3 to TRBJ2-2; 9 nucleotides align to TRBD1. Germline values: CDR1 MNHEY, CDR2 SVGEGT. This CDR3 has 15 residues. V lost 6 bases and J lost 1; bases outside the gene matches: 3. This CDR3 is CASSGTGKNTGELFF. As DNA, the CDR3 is TGTGCCAGCAGCGGGACAGGGAAGAACACCGGGGAGCTGTTTTTT.

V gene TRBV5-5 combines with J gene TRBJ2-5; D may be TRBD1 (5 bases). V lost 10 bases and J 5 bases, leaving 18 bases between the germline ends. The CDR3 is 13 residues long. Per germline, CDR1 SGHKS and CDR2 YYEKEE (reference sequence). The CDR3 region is CAGASETRETQYF. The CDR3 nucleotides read TGTGCCGGGGCAAGCGAGACCAGGGAGACCCAGTACTTC.

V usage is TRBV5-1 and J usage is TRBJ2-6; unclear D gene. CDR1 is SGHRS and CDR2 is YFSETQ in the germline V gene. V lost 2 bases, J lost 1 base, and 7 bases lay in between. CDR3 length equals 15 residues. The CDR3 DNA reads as TGCGCCAGCAGCTTCGACGGGTCTGGGGCCAACGTCCTGACTTTC. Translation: CASSFDGSGANVLTF.

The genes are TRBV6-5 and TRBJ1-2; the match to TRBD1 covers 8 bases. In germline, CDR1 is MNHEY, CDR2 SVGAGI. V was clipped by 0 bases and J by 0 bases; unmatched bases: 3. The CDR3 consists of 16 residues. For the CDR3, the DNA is TGTGCCAGCAGTTACTCCGACAGGGGAGCTAACTATGGCTACACCTTC. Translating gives CASSYSDRGANYGYTF.

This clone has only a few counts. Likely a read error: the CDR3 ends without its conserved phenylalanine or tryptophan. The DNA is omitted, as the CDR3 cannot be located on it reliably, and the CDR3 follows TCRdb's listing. CDR3 in amino acids: CASSFSGVGVGAVLG. The chain links TRBV5-8 to TRBJ1-2. Both ends counted, the CDR3 spans 15 residues. Looked up from germline, CDR1 is SGHTS and CDR2 is YDEGEE.

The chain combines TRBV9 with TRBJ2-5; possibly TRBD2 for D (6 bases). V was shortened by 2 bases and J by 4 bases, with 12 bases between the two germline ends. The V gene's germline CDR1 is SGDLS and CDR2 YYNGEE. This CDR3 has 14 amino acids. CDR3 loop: CASSVGTAGETQYF. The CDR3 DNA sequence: TGTGCCAGCAGCGTTGGGACTGCCGGAGAGACCCAGTACTTC.